Listed here are 25 T cell receptor beta chains from one sample, sequenced in a study of T cell repertoires in cytomegalovirus infection (dated 2019 in TCRdb). These receptors have no identified antigens. The label giving this sample's treatment or condition can be read as: in vitro stimulation with specific CMV peptide epitopes to enrich CMV-specific T cells. Sequencing used an Illumina HiSeq 1500. The public reads were run again by TCRdb, first through fastp at Q25 and then through MiXCR, and only productive beta chains were kept. Every entry covers one CDR3 protein and lists the most common genes and DNA from its rows. The sample includes roughly 860,000 distinct CDR3 sequences, with approximately 32% observed a single time. The leading ten clones occupy roughly an eighth of the sample. The sample was cultured CD8+ T cells from PBMCs, taken from culture after CMV antigen stimulation. Receptors originate from a human donor in good health (CMV status not recorded). Some clones in this sample may be carry-over from other donors' samples.

The rearrangement uses TRBV19 and TRBJ2-2; a possible D gene is TRBD1 (5 bases). Trimming stripped 3 bases from V and 5 bases from J, with 7 bases between. The CDR3 has 13 residues. Per the germline V gene, CDR1 is LNHDA and CDR2 is SQIVND (reference sequence). The chain's CDR3 is CASSMGLTGELFF. The CDR3 DNA is TGTGCCAGTAGTATGGGGCTAACCGGGGAGCTGTTTTTT.

CDR3 amino acids: CASSDFSETQYF. CDR3 DNA: TGTGCCAGCAGCGACTTTTCAGAGACCCAGTACTTC. This chain connects TRBV6-1 to TRBJ2-5; D gene ambiguous. The germline V gene encodes CDR1 MNHNS and CDR2 SASEGT. V was clipped by 6 bases and J by 4 bases, with 9 bases between them. The CDR3 loop spans 12 amino acids.

The chain combines TRBV28 with TRBJ1-5, with 7 bases fitting TRBD1. Germline V gene lookup returns CDR1 MDHEN and CDR2 SYDVKM. The CDR3 extends over 18 amino acids. V trimming: 3 bases; J trimming: 0 bases; junction bases outside the gene matches: 11. DNA of the CDR3: TGTGCCAGCAGTTTCCGGGACAGACCCGAACATAGCAATCAGCCCCAGCATTTT. Amino acid sequence: CASSFRDRPEHSNQPQHF.

This clonotype was counted at least ten times. The chain joins TRBV7-6 to TRBJ2-1; D gene unclear. Germline V gene lookup returns CDR1 SGHVS and CDR2 FNYEAQ. Trimming pared 0 bases from V and 8 bases from J, leaving 11 bases between. This CDR3 is 14 amino acids long. CDR3 amino acids: CASSLAPSPDEQFF. For the CDR3, the DNA is TGTGCCAGCAGCTTAGCCCCATCTCCCGATGAGCAGTTCTTC.

The rearrangement joins TRBV15 to TRBJ1-1; D is perhaps TRBD1 (5 bases). The ends were cut back, 0 bases at V and 3 bases at J, with 11 bases in the middle. The CDR3 length is 15 residues. Germline V lookup: CDR1 LNHNV, CDR2 YYDKDF (reference sequence). CDR3 loop: CATSRELGGDTEAFF. CDR3 coding DNA: TGTGCCACCAGCAGAGAGCTTGGGGGAGACACTGAAGCTTTCTTT.

In its sample, this clonotype was seen a few times. This chain connects TRBV7-9 to TRBJ1-4; 7 nucleotides agree with TRBD1. V trimming: 4 bases; J trimming: 8 bases; junction bases outside the gene matches: 7. The CDR3 is 14 amino acids. Per germline, CDR1 SEHNR and CDR2 FQNEAQ (reference sequence). CDR3 in DNA: TGTGCCAGCAGCTCCTTGACAGGGAACGAAAAACTGTTTTTT. As protein: CASSSLTGNEKLFF.

V is TRBV5-4 and J is TRBJ2-2; a possible D gene is TRBD1 (6 bases). V was trimmed by 4 bases and J by 0 bases, leaving 13 bases between them. The CDR3 has 16 amino acids. The germline V gene encodes CDR1 SGHNT and CDR2 YYREEE (reference sequence). Here the CDR3 DNA reads TGTGCCAGCAGCACACCGGGACATGCGAACACCGGGGAGCTGTTTTTT. Translated: CASSTPGHANTGELFF.

The J gene is TRBJ1-2, the V gene TRBV6-6; TRBD1 aligns across 7 bases. This CDR3 has 16 amino acids. J lost 5 bases, V lost 0 bases, and 9 bases had no gene match. Germline V gives CDR1 MNHNY, CDR2 SVGAGI (reference sequence). CDR3 bases: TGTGCCAGCAGTTACTCAGAGAGGGGGCGCGAGTATGGCTACACCTTC. This translates into CASSYSERGREYGYTF.

This clonotype was seen a few times. The chain employs TRBV5-8 and TRBJ2-1; D unresolved. The germline CDR1 and CDR2 sequences are SGHTS and YDEGEE. CDR3 length equals 17 residues. The ends were cut back, 0 bases at V and 2 bases at J, with 15 bases in the middle. The CDR3 is CASSLAHSVVPYNEQFF. CDR3 nucleotides: TGTGCCAGCAGCTTGGCCCACAGTGTGGTTCCCTACAATGAGCAGTTCTTC.

The table lists this clonotype with many counts. The chain recombines TRBV7-9 with TRBJ2-2; D may be TRBD1 (6 bases). Looked up from germline, CDR1 is SEHNR and CDR2 is FQNEAQ (reference sequence). V was trimmed by 5 bases and J by 0 bases, leaving 10 bases between them. There are 15 residues in the CDR3. The CDR3 region has the DNA TGTGCCAGCAGCATCGGGACAACGAACACCGGGGAGCTGTTTTTT. Protein sequence: CASSIGTTNTGELFF.

The chain uses TRBV11-3 and TRBJ2-5; no clear D. Germline V gives CDR1 SGHNT, CDR2 YENEEA. V dropped 5 bases and J dropped 3 bases, with 10 bases sitting between them. The CDR3 is 13 residues long. The CDR3 DNA follows: TGTGCCAGCAGCCGGAATCTAGAAGAGACCCAGTACTTC. Protein product: CASSRNLEETQYF.

The table lists this clonotype with a few counts. This sequence joins TRBV11-2 and TRBJ1-1; no clear D. From germline, CDR1 is SGHAT and CDR2 FQNNGV. This CDR3 is 13 amino acids long. The V gene lost 3 bases and the J gene lost 3 bases, with 8 bases spanning the gap. In DNA, the CDR3 is TGTGCCAGCAGCTTGAGGAGTTACACTGAAGCTTTCTTT. Protein: CASSLRSYTEAFF.

This clonotype was seen many times. The chain combines TRBV7-9 with TRBJ2-2; the D gene is possibly TRBD1 (6 bases). This CDR3 region has 15 residues. Per the germline V gene, CDR1 is SEHNR and CDR2 is FQNEAQ (reference sequence). V dropped 8 bases and J dropped 0 bases, with 13 bases sitting between them. The DNA of the CDR3 is TGTGCCAGCGCAGGGGCCCTTCCGAACACCGGGGAGCTGTTTTTT. Its protein product is CASAGALPNTGELFF.

The chain uses TRBV6-1 and TRBJ1-1; the D is unclear. Germline CDR1 reads MNHNS; CDR2 reads SASEGT. V lost 1 base to trimming and J lost 0 bases, with 6 bases between them. The CDR3 runs 14 residues. CDR3 sequence: CASSEGPLNTEAFF. The CDR3 DNA follows: TGTGCCAGCAGTGAAGGCCCCTTGAACACTGAAGCTTTCTTT.

This clonotype turned up a few times. The chain employs TRBV7-6 and TRBJ2-3, with 11 bases identical to TRBD1. CDR3 size: 15 residues. Germline CDR1 SGHVS, CDR2 FNYEAQ. V lost 4 bases and J lost 3; bases outside the gene matches: 3. CDR3 nucleotides: TGTGCCAGCAGCTCGGACAGGGGGCTGACAGATACGCAGTATTTT. Translation gives CASSSDRGLTDTQYF.

Turning to this clonotype: A junction end diverges from the germline sequence, so it may reflect a read error. V and J are TRBV7-7 and TRBJ2-1; perhaps TRBD2 as D (6 bases). Per germline, CDR1 SSHAT and CDR2 FNYEAQ (reference sequence). The CDR3 has 15 residues. CDR3 sequence (DNA): TGTGCTAGCAGCCCGGGGACTTCCCGGGACAATGAGCAGTTCTTC. It yields the protein CASSPGTSRDNEQFF.

The CDR3 DNA is TGTGCCAGCAGCTCACAGCGGGGGTTCGCCTACAATGAGCAGTTCTTC. This encodes CASSSQRGFAYNEQFF. The rearrangement links TRBV7-8 to TRBJ2-1; 8 nucleotides agree with TRBD2. CDR1 is SGHVS and CDR2 is FQNEAQ in the germline V gene. The V gene end was trimmed by 4 bases and the J gene end by 2 bases; junction bases not matched to a gene: 7. This CDR3 is built from 16 residues.

This clonotype was detected only a few times. The chain joins TRBV2 to TRBJ1-4; no clear D gene. The CDR3 length is 15 residues. Germline V gene lookup returns CDR1 SNHLY and CDR2 FYNNEI. The V and J ends lost 8 bases and 7 bases respectively, with 20 bases between them. The CDR3 reads CASSEPGRISEKLFF. The CDR3 bases are TGTGCCAGCTCGGAACCGGGGAGGATTAGTGAAAAACTGTTTTTT.

V is TRBV27 and J is TRBJ1-6; D gene unclear. The CDR3 consists of 14 residues. CDR1 and CDR2 (germline): MNHEY, SMNVEV (reference sequence). The V end lost 8 bases, the J end lost 7 bases, and 15 bases lay between the germline ends. As DNA, the CDR3 is TGTGCCAGCTCTCATTCCCCGATAAATTCACCCCTCCACTTT. It specifies CASSHSPINSPLHF.

This clonotype was observed a handful of times. The gene calls are TRBV7-2 and TRBJ2-7, with D unresolved. This CDR3 is 13 amino acids long. V lost 1 base to trimming and J lost 2 bases, with 6 bases between them. Germline CDR1 and CDR2: SGHTA and FQGNSA. CDR3 sequence (DNA): TGTGCCAGCAGCTTAGGGGTTCCCTACGAGCAGTACGTC. It is translated as CASSLGVPYEQYV.

The chain couples TRBV5-6 to TRBJ1-1; 8 nucleotides line up with TRBD1. The CDR3 sequence is 18 residues long. Germline V gene sequence: CDR1 SGHDT, CDR2 YYEEEE. With 2 bases clipped from V and 3 bases from J, the junction kept 15 bases outside the gene matches. CDR3 residues: CASSFRFTPRTGYTEAFF. As DNA, the CDR3 is TGTGCCAGCAGCTTTAGATTTACCCCTCGGACAGGGTACACTGAAGCTTTCTTT.

The chain couples TRBV6-6 to TRBJ1-1; no clear D. The CDR3 is 10 residues long. CDR1 is MNHNY and CDR2 is SVGAGI in the germline V gene (reference sequence). V was clipped by 6 bases and J by 7 bases, with 6 bases between them. The CDR3 DNA sequence: TGTGCCAGCAGAGACCTTGAAGCTTTCTTT. It translates to CASRDLEAFF.

At least ten counts were recorded for this clonotype. The junction shows a germline mismatch at one end, possibly a read error. V usage is TRBV4-3 and J usage is TRBJ2-1; TRBD1 or TRBD2 may be the D gene (6 bases each). This CDR3 region has 15 residues. Germline V CDR1 and CDR2: LGHNA, YSLEER. The CDR3 loop is CASSPRGGTYNEQFF. CDR3 DNA: TGTGCCAGCAGCCCCCGAGGGGGGACATACAATGAGCAGTTCTTC.

This clonotype is categorized as medium-sized. The rearrangement uses TRBV11-2 and TRBJ1-5; D ambiguous. This CDR3 is 15 amino acids long. The germline V and J ends were trimmed by 1 base and 0 bases, with 7 bases remaining between them. Germline CDR1 is SGHAT and CDR2 is FQNNGV. The CDR3 spells CASSLGHVSNQPQHF. The CDR3 DNA sequence: TGTGCCAGCAGCTTAGGACACGTTAGCAATCAGCCCCAGCATTTT.

J is TRBJ1-2 and V is TRBV6-6, with D perhaps matching TRBD1 (5 bases). Germline CDR1 MNHNY, CDR2 SVGAGI (reference sequence). This CDR3 contains 17 residues. Trimming shortened V by 2 bases and J by 2 bases, and 18 bases separated the two germline ends. CDR3 sequence: CASSYAAGRASNYGYTF. As DNA, the CDR3 is TGTGCCAGCAGTTACGCGGCAGGGCGCGCTTCCAACTATGGCTACACCTTC.